This T cell receptor (beta chain) was documented in a study of cytomegalovirus exposure and HLA in healthy donors. The PCR had 60 Vbeta and 13 Jbeta primers. TCRdb's table, derived via immunoSEQ multiplex PCR, lists solely in-frame clones and lacks some. The data hold around 130,000 clones, with roughly four fifths observed a single time. This clone was observed a single time. Its antigen is unknown. Germline V gives CDR1 SGHAT, CDR2 FQNNGV. The trim removed 7 bases at V and 8 bases at J, leaving 17 bases unmatched. This CDR3 has 16 residues. Healthy individuals who donated bone marrow served as the donors. Findings of the study overall: TCR beta V segments were, for the most part, productive about 87% or about 30% of the time in an earlier analysis. CMV serostatus was the only immune exposure information that was available.

Specimen: PBMCs. This sequence originates from a male donor in good health and CMV-seropositive. This sequence joins TRBV11-2 and TRBJ1-2; 9 bases map to TRBD1. The CDR3 DNA reads TGTGCCAGCACCCAGTCGGGGGACAGGGCCCACGACGGCTACACCTTC. Its protein is CASTQSGDRAHDGYTF.